Here is one TCR beta chain with its context. This record belongs to a study of T cell changes during pregnancy in multiple sclerosis. Profiling relied on immunoSEQ multiplex PCR, and the TCRdb table lists in-frame clones only, not all of them. The sample lists tens of thousands of clones; roughly 90% were seen once. The specimen was CD4+ T cells from peripheral blood mononuclear cells, collected after pregnancy. The source is a female donor in good health, enrolled as a control in a pregnancy study.

CDR3 DNA: TGTGCCAGCAGTGAGGGCTTCACTGAAGCTTTCTTT. Translating gives CASSEGFTEAFF. The V and J genes are TRBV2 and TRBJ1-1; D gene ambiguous. The CDR3 runs to 12 residues. The V end was cut by 3 bases, the J end by 4 bases, with 6 bases between. Germline V gives CDR1 SNHLY, CDR2 FYNNEI.